The 18 T cell receptor beta chains below were found in one sample sequenced in a study of blood T cell repertoires in COVID-19. Sequenced by immunoSEQ multiplex PCR; TCRdb stores in-frame clones only, minus some. The profile shows approximately 93,000 clones, around 72% of them singletons. The sequenced sample consisted of peripheral blood. The receptors were sampled from a woman aged 80 or over with acute or convalescent COVID-19.

To note about this clone: Germline and junction disagree at one end, which may indicate a read error. The chain couples TRBV7-2 to TRBJ2-2; TRBD2 matches at 8 bases. Germline V CDR1 and CDR2: SGHTA, FQGNSA. This CDR3 is built from 15 residues. DNA of the CDR3: TGTGCCAGCAGCCTAGCCGGGGGGGCGGACGGGGAGCTGTTTTTT. Protein product: CASSLAGGADGELFF.

The rearrangement joins TRBV2 to TRBJ1-3, with D unresolved. V was clipped by 1 base and J by 0 bases, with 10 bases between them. Germline V lookup: CDR1 SNHLY, CDR2 FYNNEI. This CDR3 region has 16 residues. The CDR3 region is CASSEVPLPSGNTIYF. In DNA form, the CDR3 reads TGTGCCAGCAGTGAAGTCCCCCTTCCCTCTGGAAACACCATATATTTT.

The genes are TRBV7-2 and TRBJ1-2; 7 bases are shared with TRBD1. The germline gives CDR1 SGHTA, CDR2 FQGNSA. This CDR3 contains 14 residues. Trimming removed 4 bases from V and 0 bases from J; junction bases left unmatched: 2. CDR3 loop: CASSWDRSNYGYTF. The CDR3 DNA reads as TGTGCCAGCAGCTGGGACAGATCTAACTATGGCTACACCTTC.

This clone has just a few counts. CDR3 region: CASTNPGQVGIKDGYTF. CDR3 nucleotide sequence: TGTGCCAGCACCAACCCCGGACAGGTTGGGATTAAGGATGGCTACACCTTC. The genes are TRBV28 and TRBJ1-2; TRBD1 matches at 7 bases. With 7 bases clipped from V and 6 bases from J, the junction kept 20 bases outside the gene matches. The CDR3 extends over 17 amino acids. The germline V gene has CDR1 MDHEN and CDR2 SYDVKM.

In DNA form, the CDR3 reads TGTGCCAGCAGCTTGGTGGGGGCGGGACAGGGGGCTCAAGAGACCCAGTACTTC. It is translated as CASSLVGAGQGAQETQYF. The J gene is TRBJ2-5, the V gene TRBV5-5; TRBD1 aligns across 12 bases. This CDR3 is built from 18 residues. With 0 bases clipped from V and 2 bases from J, the junction kept 8 bases outside the gene matches. Germline assignment: CDR1 SGHKS and CDR2 YYEKEE (reference sequence).

Details on this clone: Other DNA sequences in the same sample also yield this CDR3. The chain combines TRBV10-3 with TRBJ1-6; possibly TRBD1 for D (5 bases). The germline gives CDR1 ENHRY, CDR2 SYGVKD. Between the trimmed V and J ends, which lost 6 bases and 5 bases, there was a span of 8 bases. The CDR3 sequence is 13 residues long. The CDR3 DNA sequence: TGTGCCATCAGGGGAGGGGATAATTCACCCCTCCACTTT. It translates to CAIRGGDNSPLHF.

The chain uses TRBV10-3 and TRBJ2-1; 9 bases line up with TRBD2. Germline loops: CDR1 ENHRY, CDR2 SYGVKD. The CDR3 length is 15 residues. V was clipped by 0 bases and J by 9 bases; unmatched bases: 6. The CDR3 sequence is CAISESGGGASEQFF. The CDR3 DNA is TGTGCCATCAGTGAGTCTGGCGGGGGGGCCTCTGAGCAGTTCTTC.

This clone was counted between two and nine times. The chain employs TRBV18 and TRBJ1-2; D gene unclear. The V gene lost 6 bases and the J gene lost 8 bases, with 19 bases spanning the gap. The CDR3 is 14 amino acids. Per the germline V gene, CDR1 is KGHSH and CDR2 is LQKENI. The CDR3 sequence: CASSPLSEVRGYTF. DNA of the CDR3: TGTGCCAGCTCCCCATTGTCGGAGGTACGAGGCTACACCTTC.

The V call is TRBV7-9, the J call TRBJ2-7; 8 nucleotides match TRBD2. V trimming: 4 bases; J trimming: 9 bases; junction bases outside the gene matches: 8. This CDR3 is 13 amino acids long. Germline lookup yields CDR1 SEHNR and CDR2 FQNEAQ (reference sequence). Written as DNA, the CDR3 is TGTGCCAGCAGCTCGGGACGGGAGGGGTGGCAGTACTTC. Translating gives CASSSGREGWQYF.

The rearrangement uses TRBV5-4 and TRBJ1-1; the D gene is possibly TRBD1 (5 bases). This CDR3 spans 13 amino acids. CDR1 is SGHNT and CDR2 is YYREEE in the germline V gene (reference sequence). V lost 3 bases and J lost 0, with 6 bases in between. The CDR3, as DNA: TGTGCCAGCAGCTCAGGGCTGAACACTGAAGCTTTCTTT. Residues: CASSSGLNTEAFF.

The chain is built from TRBV18 and TRBJ1-2, with 11 bases that match TRBD1. This CDR3 contains 16 residues. J gave up 5 bases and V 2 bases, and 7 bases lay outside the gene matches. Germline V CDR1 and CDR2: KGHSH, LQKENI. The DNA for the CDR3 is TGTGCCAGCTCACCAGGGACAGGGGGTCTTCGGTATGGCTACACCTTC. This translates into CASSPGTGGLRYGYTF.

The chain couples TRBV19 to TRBJ2-1; 10 bases are shared with TRBD2. CDR3 length equals 17 residues. The junction had 7 bases not matched to a gene; V was cut back by 4 bases and J by 1 base. CDR1 LNHDA and CDR2 SQIVND come from the germline V gene (reference sequence). This CDR3 is CASSTSGGNPSYNEQFF. The CDR3 nucleotides read TGTGCCAGTAGTACTAGCGGGGGAAACCCATCCTACAATGAGCAGTTCTTC.

This clone was counted ten times or more. The V call is TRBV10-3, the J call TRBJ1-3; perhaps TRBD1 as D (5 bases). From germline, CDR1 is ENHRY and CDR2 SYGVKD. V was clipped by 9 bases and J by 1 base, with 10 bases between them. The CDR3 is 13 amino acids. The CDR3 nucleotides are TGTGCCATTCGCAGGGAATCTGGAAACACCATATATTTT. Protein: CAIRRESGNTIYF.

The sample holds a few counts of this clone. The chain employs TRBV6-6 and TRBJ2-5; 8 nucleotides agree with TRBD2. Trimming removed 10 bases from V and 1 base from J; junction bases left unmatched: 5. Germline values: CDR1 MNHNY, CDR2 SVGAGI (reference sequence). The CDR3 is made up of 13 amino acids. The CDR3 DNA reads as TGTGCCACCCGTAGCGGGGCCCAAGAGACCCAGTACTTC. This translates into CATRSGAQETQYF.

Regarding this clone: The junction shows a germline mismatch at one end, possibly a read error. The rearrangement links TRBV7-7 to TRBJ1-1, with 9 nucleotides matching TRBD1. The CDR3 contains 18 residues. The V gene's germline CDR1 is SSHAT and CDR2 FNYEAQ (reference sequence). The CDR3 nucleotides read TGTGCTAGCATCATTAAACTTAAGAGGACAGGGGAAAACACTGAAGCTTTCTTT. It is translated as CASIIKLKRTGENTEAFF.

The chain has TRBV19 and TRBJ1-2; no clear D gene. The CDR3 spans 14 residues. CDR1 LNHDA and CDR2 SQIVND come from the germline V gene (reference sequence). Trimming removed 6 bases from V and 7 bases from J, with 18 bases in between. The CDR3 here is CASRNDAGLGGYTF. The CDR3 nucleotides are TGTGCCAGTAGGAACGACGCAGGTTTAGGTGGCTACACCTTC.

V usage is TRBV2 and J usage is TRBJ1-2, with 8 bases aligning to TRBD1. The CDR3 runs to 13 residues. Trimming removed 3 bases from V and 8 bases from J; junction bases left unmatched: 5. Germline V gives CDR1 SNHLY, CDR2 FYNNEI. This CDR3 is CASSEWTGMGYTF. DNA of the CDR3: TGTGCCAGCAGTGAGTGGACAGGGATGGGCTACACCTTC.

This chain uses TRBV9 with TRBJ1-6; D gene ambiguous. The CDR3 is 16 residues long. CDR1 and CDR2 from the germline V gene are SGDLS and YYNGEE. The V gene lost 0 bases and the J gene lost 3 bases, with 10 bases spanning the gap. CDR3 coding DNA: TGTGCCAGCAGCGTAGAGGCAGCAGGCTATAATTCACCCCTCCACTTT. Translating it yields CASSVEAAGYNSPLHF.